Each of the 28 T cell receptor beta chains below was sequenced from the same sample in a study of shared clonotypes between healthy human individuals. Cells designated naive CD8 were CD45RO-negative and were positively selected for CCR7, with terminally differentiated effector memory CD45RA+ cells excluded. Sequencing was performed with immunoSEQ multiplex PCR; in TCRdb, only in-frame clones are kept and a portion is missing. Of some 2,000,000 clones listed, about 94% are singletons. The material sequenced was naive CD8+ T cells sorted from blood. The source is a man between 18 and 35 years old in good health.

The V gene is TRBV9, the J gene TRBJ2-1; 8 bases are a match to TRBD2. Looked up from germline, CDR1 is SGDLS and CDR2 is YYNGEE. CDR3 length: 16 residues. The junction had 6 bases not matched to a gene; V was cut back by 0 bases and J by 4 bases. CDR3 sequence reads: CASSVAISGMYNEQFF. The CDR3 bases are TGTGCCAGCAGCGTAGCGATTAGCGGGATGTACAATGAGCAGTTCTTC.

In regard to this clone: This sample includes further DNA sequences coding for the same CDR3. The gene calls are TRBV9 and TRBJ2-1; D gene unclear. V was cut by 0 bases and J by 6 bases, with 7 bases left in between. The CDR3 consists of 13 residues. Germline lookup yields CDR1 SGDLS and CDR2 YYNGEE. The CDR3 bases are TGTGCCAGCAGCGTAGCATCCGGCAATGAGCAGTTCTTC. It specifies CASSVASGNEQFF. Using reference TRBV9 and TRBJ2-1 for the parts outside the CDR3, the full variable domain is DSGVTQTPKHLITATGQRVTLRCSPRSGDLSVYWYQQSLDQGLQFLIQYYNGEERAKGNILERFSAQQFPDLHSELNLSSLELGDSALYFCASSVASGNEQFFGPGTRLTVL.

The chain is built from TRBV7-2 and TRBJ2-7, with TRBD1 identical over 8 bases. CDR1 is SGHTA, CDR2 FQGNSA, per germline. The CDR3 has 11 amino acids. The trim removed 4 bases at V and 12 bases at J, leaving 5 bases unmatched. The CDR3 loop reads CASSSGQGWYF. CDR3 sequence (DNA): TGTGCCAGCAGCTCCGGACAGGGTTGGTACTTC.

The chain employs TRBV9 and TRBJ2-3, with 12 bases matching TRBD2. This CDR3 contains 15 residues. Germline V gene lookup returns CDR1 SGDLS and CDR2 YYNGEE. V gave up 4 bases and J gave up 3 bases; unmatched junction bases: 3. CDR3 nucleotide sequence: TGTGCCAGCAGCCCTAGCGGGGGGGCGACAGATACGCAGTATTTT. It encodes CASSPSGGATDTQYF.

The chain is built from TRBV18 and TRBJ2-4; tentatively, D is TRBD1 or TRBD2 (5 bases each). The CDR3 spans 13 residues. V lost 3 bases, J lost 8 bases, and 11 bases lay in between. The germline gives CDR1 KGHSH, CDR2 LQKENI. CDR3 sequence reads: CASSPAGADIQYF. The DNA for the CDR3 is TGTGCCAGCTCACCGGCCGGGGCGGACATTCAGTACTTC.

The chain employs TRBV27 and TRBJ2-3; 13 bases align to TRBD2. Germline assignment: CDR1 MNHEY and CDR2 SMNVEV (reference sequence). The junction had 2 bases not matched to a gene; V was cut back by 1 base and J by 4 bases. This CDR3 is built from 16 residues. CDR3 nucleotides: TGTGCCAGCAGTTTATATACTAGCGGGAGGGCAGATACGCAGTATTTT. This encodes CASSLYTSGRADTQYF.

This sequence joins TRBV9 and TRBJ2-7; 11 nucleotides align to TRBD1. CDR3 length: 16 residues. Germline CDR1 and CDR2: SGDLS and YYNGEE. Losses at the gene ends were 0 bases for V and 0 bases for J; bases not matched to a gene: 2. The CDR3 bases are TGTGCCAGCAGCGTAGACGGGACAGGGGGCTCCTACGAGCAGTACTTC. It is translated as CASSVDGTGGSYEQYF.

This rearrangement joins TRBV13 to TRBJ1-2; 9 positions match TRBD1. With 1 base clipped from V and 4 bases from J, the junction kept 7 bases outside the gene matches. The CDR3 has 16 amino acids. Germline-derived CDR1 and CDR2 are PRHDT and FYEKMQ (reference sequence). The CDR3 is CASSLALDRGLYGYTF. The CDR3 bases are TGTGCCAGCAGCTTAGCATTGGACAGGGGTCTCTATGGCTACACCTTC.

The chain carries TRBV10-1 and TRBJ1-1, with D hard to call. CDR1 WNHNN and CDR2 SYGVQD come from the germline V gene (reference sequence). This CDR3 comprises 15 residues. V was shortened by 0 bases and J by 5 bases, with 13 bases between the two germline ends. CDR3 sequence reads: CASSESIAIRTEAFF. DNA for the CDR3: TGCGCCAGCAGTGAGTCGATCGCGATCCGGACTGAAGCTTTCTTT.

This chain joins TRBV14 and TRBJ1-6; TRBD1 might be the D (5 bases). The V end was cut by 2 bases, the J end by 14 bases, with 19 bases between. CDR3 length: 15 residues. Germline-derived CDR1 and CDR2 are SGHDN and FVKESK. The CDR3 is CASSQTSGPRVALHF. The CDR3 nucleotides are TGTGCCAGCAGCCAAACCTCAGGGCCCCGCGTGGCCCTCCACTTT.

As for this clone: The same CDR3 is also encoded by other DNA sequences in this sample. The rearrangement links TRBV4-3 to TRBJ2-3, with D hard to call. Germline V gene sequence: CDR1 LGHNA, CDR2 YSLEER. The CDR3 is 13 residues long. Trimming pared 0 bases from V and 6 bases from J, leaving 7 bases between. The CDR3 loop reads CASSQDLGDTQYF. The CDR3 DNA reads TGCGCCAGCAGCCAAGATCTGGGGGATACGCAGTATTTT.

This chain uses TRBV11-2 with TRBJ2-7; TRBD1 might be the D (6 bases). The CDR3 runs 13 residues. Germline-derived CDR1 and CDR2 are SGHAT and FQNNGV. V was clipped by 4 bases and J by 9 bases, with 16 bases between them. The CDR3 reads CASSWPTGTGQYF. CDR3 nucleotide sequence: TGTGCCAGCAGCTGGCCAACAGGGACGGGGCAGTACTTC. The whole variable domain, remainder taken from reference TRBV11-2 and TRBJ2-7, is EAGVAQSPRYKIIEKRQSVAFWCNPISGHATLYWYQQILGQGPKLLIQFQNNGVVDDSQLPKDRFSAERLKGVDSTLKIQPAKLEDSAVYLCASSWPTGTGQYFGPGTRLTVT.

The V gene is TRBV7-9, the J gene TRBJ1-3, with D unclear. This CDR3 is built from 15 residues. The V and J ends lost 7 bases and 0 bases respectively, with 13 bases between them. Germline CDR1 and CDR2: SEHNR and FQNEAQ (reference sequence). In DNA, the CDR3 is TGTGCCAGCAACCAAGACGGCTACTCTGGAAACACCATATATTTT. Its translation is CASNQDGYSGNTIYF.

The V gene is TRBV4-1, the J gene TRBJ2-1; D is undetermined. V lost 0 bases to trimming and J lost 1 base, with 10 bases between them. CDR1 and CDR2 (germline): MGHRA, YSYEKL. This CDR3 region has 16 residues. The CDR3 is CASSQDEPVSYNEQFF. Here the CDR3 DNA reads TGCGCCAGCAGCCAAGATGAACCGGTGTCCTACAATGAGCAGTTCTTC.

Comments on this clone: A much bigger clone sits one base away, suggesting this may be a read error. The identical CDR3 is also encoded by other nucleotide sequences in the sample. The chain recombines TRBV29-1 with TRBJ1-1, with D unresolved. CDR1 SQVTM and CDR2 ANQGSEA come from the germline V gene. The CDR3 extends over 13 amino acids. Deletions cut 3 bases from V and 3 bases from J, with 11 bases between. Written as DNA, the CDR3 is TGCAGCGTTGAGGGGAGGGTGTACACTGAAGCTTTCTTT. It is translated as CSVEGRVYTEAFF.

V usage is TRBV30 and J usage is TRBJ2-6; D gene unclear. The germline CDR1 and CDR2 sequences are GTSNPN and SVGIG (reference sequence). Trimming took off 0 bases at V and 0 bases at J, with 12 bases between the two ends. This CDR3 spans 17 amino acids. The CDR3 protein is CAWSVYSSLSGANVLTF. For the CDR3, the DNA is TGTGCCTGGAGTGTGTATAGTTCACTCTCTGGGGCCAACGTCCTGACTTTC.

This sequence joins TRBV18 and TRBJ2-7; TRBD1 agrees at 7 bases. CDR1 and CDR2 (germline): KGHSH, LQKENI. The CDR3 sequence is 15 residues long. The V gene end was trimmed by 1 base and the J gene end by 0 bases; junction bases not matched to a gene: 3. The CDR3 nucleotides read TGTGCCAGCTCACCACGGGACAGTAGCTCCTACGAGCAGTACTTC. This encodes CASSPRDSSSYEQYF.

V usage is TRBV30 and J usage is TRBJ2-1; possible D gene TRBD1, 6 bases. This CDR3 has 13 residues. Trimming removed 3 bases from V and 5 bases from J, with 11 bases in between. Looked up from germline, CDR1 is GTSNPN and CDR2 is SVGIG (reference sequence). As DNA, the CDR3 is TGTGCCTGGAGCGCGGACAGCCACAATGAGCAGTTCTTC. It specifies CAWSADSHNEQFF. Full variable domain (rest looked up from reference TRBV30 and TRBJ2-1): SQTIHQWPATLVQPVGSPLSLECTVEGTSNPNLYWYRQAAGRGLQLLFYSVGIGQISSEVPQNLSASRPQDRQFILSSKKLLLSDSGFYLCAWSADSHNEQFFGPGTRLTVL.

This sequence joins TRBV29-1 and TRBJ2-3; D is unresolved. Germline V gene lookup returns CDR1 SQVTM and CDR2 ANQGSEA. With 8 bases removed from V and 1 base from J, the gap between germline ends came to 10 bases. The CDR3 contains 12 residues. The CDR3 loop is CSSVGGTDTQYF. The CDR3 DNA reads TGCAGCTCCGTTGGAGGCACAGATACGCAGTATTTT.

V is TRBV5-8 and J is TRBJ2-7; D assignment may be TRBD1 or TRBD2 (5 bases each). There are 14 residues in the CDR3. Germline V gives CDR1 SGHTS, CDR2 YDEGEE. The V end lost 3 bases, the J end lost 5 bases, and 15 bases lay between the germline ends. The CDR3 region is CASSYPRSGHEQYF. CDR3 nucleotides: TGTGCCAGCAGCTACCCCCGTTCGGGGCACGAGCAGTACTTC. Supplemented by reference TRBV5-8 and TRBJ2-7, the full variable domain reads EAGVTQSPTHLIKTRGQQATLRCSPISGHTSVYWYQQALGLGLQFLLWYDEGEERNRGNFPPRFSGRQFPNYSSELNVNALELEDSALYLCASSYPRSGHEQYFGPGTRLTVT.

The chain carries TRBV10-3 and TRBJ2-5, with D tentatively TRBD1 or TRBD2 (6 bases each). With 10 bases removed from V and 5 bases from J, the gap between germline ends came to 8 bases. This CDR3 comprises 10 residues. The V gene's germline CDR1 is ENHRY and CDR2 SYGVKD. This CDR3 reads CATGGETQYF. In DNA, the CDR3 is TGTGCCACCGGGGGCGAGACCCAGTACTTC.

J is TRBJ2-3 and V is TRBV30; 7 positions match TRBD2. This CDR3 comprises 15 residues. Germline V gene data show CDR1 as GTSNPN and CDR2 as SVGIG (reference sequence). After removal of 3 bases from V and 0 bases from J, the junction contained 6 bases not matched to a gene. CDR3 amino acids: CAWSGRWTSTDTQYF. The DNA of the CDR3 is TGTGCCTGGAGCGGGAGGTGGACTAGCACAGATACGCAGTATTTT.

This chain joins TRBV29-1 and TRBJ1-2; D gene unclear. The CDR3 runs 14 residues. V lost 2 bases, J lost 8 bases, and 18 bases lay in between. CDR1 is SQVTM, CDR2 ANQGSEA, per germline. The CDR3 sequence is CSVETPTYDQGYTF. In DNA, the CDR3 is TGCAGCGTTGAAACCCCGACCTACGACCAAGGCTACACCTTC.

The V and J genes are TRBV6-1 and TRBJ1-1, with TRBD1 matching over 8 bases. CDR3 length equals 15 residues. Germline values: CDR1 MNHNS, CDR2 SASEGT. The V gene end was trimmed by 3 bases and the J gene end by 3 bases; junction bases not matched to a gene: 6. The CDR3 is CASSDEQGGDTEAFF. The CDR3 nucleotides read TGTGCCAGCAGTGACGAACAGGGGGGGGACACTGAAGCTTTCTTT.

This sequence joins TRBV4-1 and TRBJ2-7, with 8 nucleotides matching TRBD1. There are 16 residues in the CDR3. The ends lost 0 bases at V and 4 bases at J; junction bases unmatched: 8. From germline, CDR1 is MGHRA and CDR2 YSYEKL. The CDR3 here is CASSQDATGGWYEQYF. CDR3 DNA sequence: TGCGCCAGCAGCCAAGATGCAACAGGGGGTTGGTACGAGCAGTACTTC.

V usage is TRBV27 and J usage is TRBJ2-3; the D gene is possibly TRBD1 (7 bases). V was cut by 3 bases and J by 0 bases, with 25 bases left in between. The CDR3 length is 20 residues. Germline CDR1 is MNHEY and CDR2 is SMNVEV (reference sequence). DNA for the CDR3: TGTGCCAGCAGTTTCATCGACGGAGGGGGCTCCCAAACTAGCACAGATACGCAGTATTTT. It specifies CASSFIDGGGSQTSTDTQYF.

The CDR3 DNA is TGCGCCAGCAGCCTTGAGGCGTATAACTATGGCTACACCTTC. Amino acids: CASSLEAYNYGYTF. The chain carries TRBV4-1 and TRBJ1-2; D remains ambiguous. The CDR3 extends over 14 amino acids. Trimming stripped 4 bases from V and 1 base from J, with 10 bases between. Germline-derived CDR1 and CDR2 are MGHRA and YSYEKL.

This clone was detected once. The rearrangement uses TRBV15 and TRBJ2-3, with 9 bases that match TRBD1. This CDR3 is built from 15 residues. J lost 5 bases, V lost 6 bases, and 9 bases had no gene match. Germline CDR1 reads LNHNV; CDR2 reads YYDKDF (reference sequence). The CDR3 is CATSWPGQGVDTQYF. The CDR3 coding sequence is TGTGCCACCAGTTGGCCGGGACAGGGAGTAGATACGCAGTATTTT.